This TCR beta chain was sequenced in a study of early T cells in non-severe SARS-CoV-2 infection. Across the whole study: It was bulk RNA from unsorted whole blood that was sequenced, and the chains were unpaired. The study, taken as a whole, reports: VDJdb matches were skewed toward anti-spike CD8 T cell responses.

This clonotype was counted only a few times. What it binds is unknown. The protocol attached unique molecular identifiers to individual cDNA molecules. TCRdb reprocessed the 5' RACE reads with MiXCR, giving one entry per CDR3 protein. The sample carries around 80,000 distinct CDR3 sequences, approximately 12% recorded once. There are 18 residues in the CDR3. The chain uses TRBV21-1 and TRBJ2-3; TRBD2, the table's D call, was not compared with the DNA. TRBV21-1 is a pseudogene segment. Specimen: whole blood. The clonotype comes from an adult who was a healthcare worker with PCR-confirmed SARS-CoV-2 infection or an uninfected control (not recorded which). In DNA form, the CDR3 reads TGTGCCAGCAGCAAAGGACCCGATAGCGGGATCAGCACAGATACGCAGTATTTT. Translated, it gives CASSKGPDSGISTDTQYF.